What follows are 5 T cell receptor beta chains derived from one specimen sequenced in a study of T cell responses to AZD1222 COVID-19 vaccine. Generated by immunoSEQ multiplex PCR, the TCRdb table keeps only in-frame clones and is missing some. The data hold approximately 160,000 clones, with about nine tenths observed a single time. Material: peripheral blood, obtained on day 0 of AZD1222 vaccination. Receptor source: an adult in good health.

V gene TRBV19 combines with J gene TRBJ1-6; TRBD1 matches at 7 bases. CDR3 size: 16 residues. V lost 4 bases to trimming and J lost 9 bases; unmatched junction nucleotides: 12. Germline CDR1 LNHDA, CDR2 SQIVND (reference sequence). The CDR3 DNA sequence: TGTGCCAGTAGTACCGGTGGTCTCGCAGGGGGTTCACCCCTCCACTTT. It yields the protein CASSTGGLAGGSPLHF.

The V call is TRBV7-2, the J call TRBJ2-7; 8 bases are shared with TRBD1. The V gene end was trimmed by 3 bases and the J gene end by 9 bases; junction bases not matched to a gene: 10. This CDR3 comprises 14 residues. The V gene's germline CDR1 is SGHTA and CDR2 FQGNSA. The CDR3: CASSLGTGPLGQYF. The CDR3 bases are TGTGCCAGCAGCTTGGGGACAGGTCCGCTAGGGCAGTACTTC.

The V gene is TRBV7-7, the J gene TRBJ2-1; the match to TRBD2 covers 12 bases. The J segment lost 9 bases and the V segment lost 1 base, leaving 4 bases of the junction unmatched. Germline-derived CDR1 and CDR2 are SSHAT and FNYEAQ (reference sequence). There are 15 residues in the CDR3. CDR3 nucleotide sequence: TGTGCCAGCAGCTTAGGGCTAGCGGGGGGGAGTGAGCAGTTCTTC. Amino acid sequence: CASSLGLAGGSEQFF.

V and J are TRBV19 and TRBJ1-6; no definite D call. The CDR3 extends over 15 amino acids. V gave up 3 bases and J gave up 7 bases, with 13 bases separating them. Per germline, CDR1 LNHDA and CDR2 SQIVND (reference sequence). The CDR3 region is CASSIGTAENSPLHF. The CDR3 DNA is TGTGCCAGTAGTATCGGTACGGCGGAGAATTCACCCCTCCACTTT.

J is TRBJ2-5 and V is TRBV6-5; 7 bases map to TRBD2. V was clipped by 3 bases and J by 4 bases; unmatched bases: 8. The CDR3 extends over 15 amino acids. Germline V gene data show CDR1 as MNHEY and CDR2 as SVGAGI. The CDR3 DNA follows: TGTGCCAGCAGTTATGGGGAGGGGCCGGGAGAGACCCAGTACTTC. The encoded protein is CASSYGEGPGETQYF.